This T cell receptor beta chain was captured in a study of T cell repertoires in cytomegalovirus infection (dated by TCRdb to between 2018 and 2021). Notes on the research overall: Donor HLA type was relevant to the analysis, as public TCR beta signatures indicated carriage of CMV infection together with the matching HLA type.

The V end loses 1 base and the J end loses 5 bases, and a stretch of 17 bases separates them. The CDR3 spans 16 residues, from the cysteine through the phenylalanine. This entry keeps only the CDR3 DNA: 48 bases, framed from base 1. From the germline V gene, CDR1 is SGHVS and CDR2 is FQNEAQ. Sequenced using an Illumina HiSeq 1500. In TCRdb, the public reads were trimmed at Q25 with fastp and aligned with MiXCR, with productive beta chains retained. Each CDR3 protein gets just one entry, which takes the most common genes and DNA from the rows behind it. The sample data list approximately 200,000 distinct CDR3 sequences, and roughly 27% of these were observed just once. Approximately 31% of the sample goes to the ten largest clones. This clonotype was found many times. Its antigen has not been determined. No base-level quality is on record; no much larger clone is a single base apart. Here is what the overall study found, with its caveats: In both this cohort and an independent cohort of 350 to 400 donors, the cumulative frequency of public TCR beta family members distinguished carriers of CMV infection plus the relevant HLA type. The ex vivo response was dominated by HLA-C-restricted CMV-specific TCR beta clonotypes, which also provided the single most frequent clonotype in two of eight donors.

This TCR was sampled from a human donor in good health (CMV status not recorded). Some clones in this sample may be carry-over from other donors' samples. The sequenced sample consisted of PBMCs. The sequence joins TRBV7-8 to TRBJ1-1; TRBD1 is a weak D gene call, 5 bases matching. The CDR3 protein is CASSLGPNAGGTEAFF. Here is the DNA: TGTGCCAGCAGCTTAGGCCCCAATGCGGGGGGAACTGAAGCTTTCTTT. Reference TRBV7-8 and TRBJ1-1 genes cover what lies past the CDR3, so the full variable domain is GAGVSQSPRYKVAKRGQDVALRCDPISGHVSLFWYQQALGQGPEFLTYFQNEAQLDKSGLPSDRFFAERPEGSVSTLKIQRTQQEDSAVYLCASSLGPNAGGTEAFFGQGTRLTVV.